This T cell receptor (beta chain) was identified in a study of OX40 agonist ivuxolimab in advanced cancers. Findings and limits, study-wide: Dose levels from 0.1 to 3.0 mg/kg saw CD4+ and CD8+ blood T cells expand clonally by week 6.

Note on this clone: Its cognate antigen is unknown. Germline is not matched at one junction end, which may reflect a read error.

Clones were sequenced by immunoSEQ multiplex PCR, and TCRdb holds only the in-frame ones, with some missing. The table records around 46,000 clones, about 88% of them present only once. This receptor was taken from an adult with an advanced solid tumor such as melanoma, head and neck, liver or kidney cancer. The input for sequencing was CD4+ or CD8+ T cells sorted from blood, taken in a trial of the OX40 agonist ivuxolimab.

CDR3 sequence: CASSLWAGTPGF. For the CDR3, the DNA is TGTGCCAGCAGCTTATGGGCCGGGACCCCGGGCTTC. The chain employs TRBV7-9 and TRBJ2-7; D may correspond to TRBD1 or TRBD2 (5 bases each). CDR1 and CDR2 from the germline V gene are SEHNR and FQNEAQ (reference sequence). The CDR3 extends over 12 amino acids.